A single sample is the source of the 20 T cell receptor beta chains below, sequenced in a study of control samples from healthy donors and cancer patients. Assay used: immunoSEQ multiplex PCR; TCRdb lists only in-frame clones, some missing. The sample has about 69,000 clones; approximately 84% are singletons. Sequenced sample: PBMCs. These receptors came from a woman aged 45-65 years with lung cancer.

The rearrangement links TRBV29-1 to TRBJ1-2; tentatively, D is TRBD1 (5 bases). Germline CDR1 and CDR2: SQVTM and ANQGSEA. With 2 bases removed from V and 7 bases from J, the gap between germline ends came to 14 bases. CDR3 length equals 13 residues. The CDR3 bases are TGCAGCGTTGAACGGCTCCCCGGGGGTGGCTACACCTTC. Translation: CSVERLPGGGYTF.

This clone has only one observation. DNA for the CDR3: TGCGCCAGCAGCCAAGATCACCCCGTCGCGAGTAACTATGGCTACACCTTC. It codes for CASSQDHPVASNYGYTF. The gene calls are TRBV4-3 and TRBJ1-2, with D unresolved. The CDR3 contains 17 residues. The V end lost 0 bases, the J end lost 1 base, and 15 bases lay between the germline ends. The germline CDR1 and CDR2 sequences are LGHNA and YSLEER.

CDR3 amino acids: CASSLDRGNEKLFF. The CDR3 nucleotides are TGCGCCAGCAGCTTGGACAGGGGAAACGAAAAACTGTTTTTT. The chain has TRBV5-1 and TRBJ1-4, with TRBD1 identical over 7 bases. The CDR3 has 14 residues. V lost 0 bases to trimming and J lost 8 bases; unmatched junction nucleotides: 4. Per germline, CDR1 SGHRS and CDR2 YFSETQ.

The CDR3 protein is CASTGGHQPQHF. As DNA, the CDR3 is TGTGCCAGTACGGGCGGCCATCAGCCCCAGCATTTT. The genes are TRBV19 and TRBJ1-5; D not certain. V gave up 7 bases and J gave up 5 bases, with 9 bases separating them. The CDR3 has 12 amino acids. CDR1 and CDR2 from the germline V gene are LNHDA and SQIVND (reference sequence).

V gene TRBV11-2 combines with J gene TRBJ1-1, with no clear D. The V gene's germline CDR1 is SGHAT and CDR2 FQNNGV. Deletions cut 6 bases from V and 5 bases from J, with 13 bases between. The CDR3 has 13 amino acids. CDR3 in DNA: TGTGCCAGCAGTCAGGACCGTTCGACTGAAGCTTTCTTT. It translates to CASSQDRSTEAFF.

The CDR3 bases are TGTGCCAGCAGCGCCGTTGCCGGGGAGCTGTTTTTT. Its protein product is CASSAVAGELFF. The J gene is TRBJ2-2, the V gene TRBV5-4; no reliable D call. The CDR3 loop spans 12 amino acids. Trimming stripped 4 bases from V and 6 bases from J, with 7 bases between. Germline V CDR1 and CDR2: SGHNT, YYREEE (reference sequence).

This chain connects TRBV3-1 (or the pseudogene TRBV3-2) to TRBJ1-2; D remains ambiguous. The CDR3 loop spans 12 amino acids. Germline values: CDR1 LGHDT, CDR2 YNNKEL (reference sequence). V was trimmed by 4 bases and J by 6 bases, leaving 9 bases between them. The CDR3 region has the DNA TGTGCCAGCAGCCTCGGAGCCAATGGCTACACCTTC. Its translation is CASSLGANGYTF.

This CDR3 is CASSPGGGGELFF. Here the CDR3 DNA reads TGTGCCAGCAGCCCAGGGGGTGGCGGGGAGCTGTTTTTT. The rearrangement joins TRBV7-3 to TRBJ2-2, with 7 bases that match TRBD1. V gave up 5 bases and J gave up 7 bases; unmatched junction bases: 4. The CDR3 is 13 amino acids. CDR1 and CDR2 (germline): SGHTA, FQGTGA.

The CDR3 loop reads CASSRGINEKLFF. The DNA of the CDR3 is TGTGCCAGCAGCCGTGGGATAAATGAAAAACTGTTTTTT. The chain combines TRBV11-2 with TRBJ1-4; D gene uncertain. CDR1 and CDR2 from the germline V gene are SGHAT and FQNNGV. V was pared by 5 bases and J by 5 bases, with 9 bases between. The CDR3 runs 13 residues.

The chain carries TRBV30 and TRBJ1-1; D is possibly TRBD1 (5 bases). Germline V gives CDR1 GTSNPN, CDR2 SVGIG (reference sequence). The CDR3 has 14 residues. Trimming stripped 3 bases from V and 5 bases from J, with 16 bases between. CDR3 loop: CAWRRGSGSTEAFF. CDR3 DNA: TGTGCCTGGAGGAGGGGCAGCGGAAGTACTGAAGCTTTCTTT.

The J gene is TRBJ2-5, the V gene TRBV4-2, with a tentative D call TRBD2 (6 bases). Germline-derived CDR1 and CDR2 are LGHNA and YNFKEQ. V dropped 0 bases and J dropped 3 bases, with 17 bases sitting between them. The CDR3 has 17 amino acids. The CDR3 DNA follows: TGTGCCAGCAGCCAAGAGTTGGGGACGGGCGGGGAAGAGACCCAGTACTTC. Amino acid sequence: CASSQELGTGGEETQYF.

The DNA for the CDR3 is TGTGCCAGCAGTTACTCTCGCCTCAGGGCAAGCCAGCCCCAGCATTTT. Protein sequence: CASSYSRLRASQPQHF. The V and J genes are TRBV6-2 or TRBV6-3 and TRBJ1-5; maybe TRBD1 (5 bases). Trimming shortened V by 0 bases and J by 7 bases, and 16 bases separated the two germline ends. The CDR3 runs to 16 residues. Germline-derived CDR1 and CDR2 are MNHEY and SVGEGT.

This chain links TRBV5-1 with TRBJ2-1; D remains unclear. The CDR3 totals 16 residues. The V end was cut by 0 bases, the J end by 0 bases, with 10 bases between. Germline V gene sequence: CDR1 SGHRS, CDR2 YFSETQ. CDR3 sequence reads: CASSLVTQPSYNEQFF. CDR3 sequence (DNA): TGCGCCAGCAGCTTGGTCACGCAGCCCTCCTACAATGAGCAGTTCTTC.

The V and J genes are TRBV6-5 and TRBJ1-4; D remains ambiguous. Trimming stripped 3 bases from V and 3 bases from J, with 11 bases between. Germline CDR1 MNHEY, CDR2 SVGAGI. The CDR3 has 15 residues. In DNA form, the CDR3 reads TGTGCCAGCAGTTATGTCGAAGGGTCTAATGAAAAACTGTTTTTT. Protein product: CASSYVEGSNEKLFF.

The rearrangement links TRBV2 to TRBJ1-3; D unresolved. Germline CDR1 and CDR2: SNHLY and FYNNEI. The CDR3 is made up of 14 amino acids. V gave up 3 bases and J gave up 3 bases, with 9 bases separating them. In DNA, the CDR3 is TGTGCCAGCAGTGAGTTAGGGAATGGAAACACCATATATTTT. Protein: CASSELGNGNTIYF. Looking up the rest from reference TRBV2 and TRBJ1-3 gives the full variable domain: EPEVTQTPSHQVTQMGQEVILRCVPISNHLYFYWYRQILGQKVEFLVSFYNNEISEKSEIFDDQFSVERPDGSNFTLKIRSTKLEDSAMYFCASSELGNGNTIYFGEGSWLTVV.

This chain links TRBV4-2 with TRBJ2-7; TRBD1 matches at 7 bases. V trimming: 5 bases; J trimming: 0 bases; junction bases outside the gene matches: 10. CDR3 length equals 16 residues. CDR1 LGHNA and CDR2 YNFKEQ come from the germline V gene. In DNA, the CDR3 is TGTGCCAGCAGCTATCTGGGGACAGCCAGCTCCTACGAGCAGTACTTC. Protein sequence: CASSYLGTASSYEQYF.

J is TRBJ1-1 and V is TRBV28; 8 bases map to TRBD1. The V gene end was trimmed by 4 bases and the J gene end by 0 bases; junction bases not matched to a gene: 10. Germline V gene data show CDR1 as MDHEN and CDR2 as SYDVKM. CDR3 length equals 17 residues. As DNA, the CDR3 is TGTGCCAGCAGTTCGGTAGACAGGGGCTACATGAACACTGAAGCTTTCTTT. This encodes CASSSVDRGYMNTEAFF.

Concerning this clone itself: Other DNA sequences within the sample encode an identical CDR3. The V and J genes are TRBV6-2 or TRBV6-3 and TRBJ1-2; 8 positions match TRBD1. CDR1 is MNHEY, CDR2 SVGEGT, per germline. CDR3 length equals 13 residues. V trimming: 6 bases; J trimming: 5 bases; junction bases outside the gene matches: 5. CDR3 loop: CASSPRTGYGYTF. As DNA, the CDR3 is TGTGCCAGCAGCCCACGGACAGGGTATGGCTACACCTTC.

The rearrangement uses TRBV29-1 and TRBJ1-2; TRBD1 might be the D (6 bases). The germline gives CDR1 SQVTM, CDR2 ANQGSEA. The ends were cut back, 2 bases at V and 5 bases at J, with 6 bases in the middle. CDR3 length equals 11 residues. In DNA form, the CDR3 reads TGCAGCGTTGAAACAGGGTATGGCTACACCTTC. Protein product: CSVETGYGYTF.

The gene calls are TRBV9 and TRBJ1-1; D possibly corresponds to TRBD1 (5 bases). Germline V gene sequence: CDR1 SGDLS, CDR2 YYNGEE. Trimming removed 0 bases at V and 5 bases at J, with 11 bases between. This CDR3 contains 14 residues. The CDR3, as DNA: TGTGCCAGCAGCGTAGACCAGGGTCGGACTGAAGCTTTCTTT. Amino acids: CASSVDQGRTEAFF.